The 31 T cell receptor beta chains presented below share a single source sample, sequenced in a study of cytomegalovirus exposure and HLA in healthy donors. Generated by immunoSEQ multiplex PCR, the TCRdb table keeps only in-frame clones and is missing some. The repertoire includes 200,000 to 250,000 clones, about 93% of them detected once, and 0.8% to 1.2% sits in the top ten. The sequenced material came from PBMCs. The receptors come from a woman aged 18 to 35 in good health and CMV-seronegative.

The chain is built from TRBV5-1 and TRBJ2-7; 12 bases map to TRBD2. J lost 7 bases, V lost 1 base, and 3 bases had no gene match. Germline CDR1 reads SGHRS; CDR2 reads YFSETQ. This CDR3 is 14 amino acids long. CDR3: CASSLRLAGVEQYF. CDR3 nucleotides: TGCGCCAGCAGCTTGCGACTAGCGGGAGTAGAGCAGTACTTC.

The chain uses TRBV2 and TRBJ2-1, with 13 bases aligning to TRBD2. CDR1 and CDR2 (germline): SNHLY, FYNNEI. After removal of 7 bases from V and 3 bases from J, the junction contained 15 bases not matched to a gene. The CDR3 loop spans 19 amino acids. This CDR3 is CASIPSGTSGKRGYNEQFF. CDR3 nucleotides: TGTGCCAGCATTCCCTCGGGGACTAGCGGGAAAAGGGGCTACAATGAGCAGTTCTTC.

CDR3 protein: CASSPGQGGSNQPQHF. The CDR3 region has the DNA TGTGCCAGCAGCCCGGGTCAAGGCGGTAGCAATCAGCCCCAGCATTTT. V gene TRBV9 combines with J gene TRBJ1-5; D gene unclear. The CDR3 extends over 16 amino acids. The V and J ends lost 4 bases and 0 bases respectively, with 14 bases between them. In germline, CDR1 is SGDLS, CDR2 YYNGEE.

This chain joins TRBV9 and TRBJ2-7; D gene ambiguous. The V end was cut by 4 bases, the J end by 1 base, with 9 bases between. The CDR3 is 13 residues long. CDR1 SGDLS and CDR2 YYNGEE come from the germline V gene. The CDR3 is CASSSHGSYEQYF. As DNA, the CDR3 is TGTGCCAGCAGCTCCCACGGGTCCTACGAGCAGTACTTC.

The J gene is TRBJ1-2, the V gene TRBV14; D unresolved. Germline CDR1 SGHDN, CDR2 FVKESK. Trimming shortened V by 1 base and J by 4 bases, and 13 bases separated the two germline ends. The CDR3 spans 15 residues. CDR3 amino acids: CASSQASGGFYGYTF. CDR3 sequence (DNA): TGTGCCAGCAGCCAAGCTTCGGGAGGATTCTATGGCTACACCTTC.

This clone was seen more than once but under ten times. This chain connects TRBV7-9 to TRBJ2-1; D call uncertain. Trimming stripped 5 bases from V and 7 bases from J, with 15 bases between. This CDR3 is 14 amino acids long. Germline CDR1 reads SEHNR; CDR2 reads FQNEAQ (reference sequence). The CDR3 region is CASSPNLHPNEQFF. CDR3 nucleotide sequence: TGTGCCAGCAGCCCCAACTTGCACCCTAATGAGCAGTTCTTC.

The rearrangement uses TRBV11-2 and TRBJ2-5; D gene unclear. CDR3 size: 14 residues. Germline V gives CDR1 SGHAT, CDR2 FQNNGV. V was cut by 0 bases and J by 7 bases, with 12 bases left in between. This CDR3 is CASSLDNGEVTQYF. CDR3 DNA sequence: TGTGCCAGCAGCTTAGATAACGGCGAGGTGACCCAGTACTTC.

The chain uses TRBV4-1 and TRBJ2-1; 10 bases fit TRBD2. CDR1 and CDR2 from the germline V gene are MGHRA and YSYEKL. V was pared by 1 base and J by 4 bases, with 7 bases of the junction left unmatched. The CDR3 is 17 residues long. The CDR3 here is CASSQAGAGGGYNEQFF. As DNA, the CDR3 is TGCGCCAGCAGCCAAGCGGGAGCGGGAGGGGGTTACAATGAGCAGTTCTTC.

The chain carries TRBV5-4 and TRBJ1-2, with 8 bases that match TRBD1. Germline CDR1 SGHNT, CDR2 YYREEE (reference sequence). This CDR3 region has 16 residues. Germline trimming cut 0 bases from V and 8 bases from J; bases unmatched to any gene: 12. The CDR3 DNA is TGTGCCAGCAGCTTGGAACCCCAGGGGGCATCGGGAGGCTACACCTTC. Protein sequence: CASSLEPQGASGGYTF.

CDR3 amino acids: CASSLQGSGNTIYF. The DNA for the CDR3 is TGCGCCAGCAGCCTACAGGGCTCTGGAAACACCATATATTTT. The rearrangement joins TRBV5-1 to TRBJ1-3, with D maybe TRBD1 (6 bases). The germline V gene has CDR1 SGHRS and CDR2 YFSETQ. Trimming took 4 bases from V and 0 from J, leaving 8 bases between them. This CDR3 comprises 14 residues.

The rearrangement links TRBV12-5 to TRBJ1-5; TRBD1 is a possible D gene (5 bases). This CDR3 spans 16 amino acids. The V gene's germline CDR1 is LGHNT and CDR2 FRNRAP. With 0 bases removed from V and 2 bases from J, the gap between germline ends came to 11 bases. For the CDR3, the DNA is TGTGCTAGTGGTTTGGTACCCAGGGAGGGCAATCAGCCCCAGCATTTT. Translation: CASGLVPREGNQPQHF.

This clone showed up just a few times. The V call is TRBV2, the J call TRBJ2-3; 12 nucleotides align to TRBD2. Germline V gene data show CDR1 as SNHLY and CDR2 as FYNNEI. V lost 8 bases to trimming and J lost 0 bases; unmatched junction nucleotides: 6. The CDR3 is 16 residues long. The chain's CDR3 is CASPTSGSTSTDTQYF. The CDR3 DNA sequence: TGTGCCAGCCCGACTAGCGGGAGTACTAGCACAGATACGCAGTATTTT.

The chain joins TRBV5-1 to TRBJ2-7, with D uncertain. Germline loops: CDR1 SGHRS, CDR2 YFSETQ. CDR3 length equals 14 residues. V lost 4 bases and J lost 2, with 13 bases in between. CDR3 sequence (DNA): TGCGCCAGCAGCCCCTCTACGGGTACCTACGAGCAGTACTTC. Amino acid sequence: CASSPSTGTYEQYF.

Comments on this clone: At one end, the junction sequence differs from germline, possibly due to a read error. The chain links TRBV7-7 to TRBJ2-3, with 7 positions matching TRBD2. This CDR3 contains 17 residues. Germline V gene sequence: CDR1 SSHAT, CDR2 FNYEAQ (reference sequence). Written as DNA, the CDR3 is TGTGCTAGCAGCTCCGAGCGGGACGACTTGAGCATTGATACGCAGTATTTT. Translation: CASSSERDDLSIDTQYF.

This clone occurred once. This sequence joins TRBV2 and TRBJ2-3; tentatively, D is TRBD1 (6 bases). V was pared by 8 bases and J by 3 bases, with 12 bases between. Germline assignment: CDR1 SNHLY and CDR2 FYNNEI. CDR3 size: 13 residues. The CDR3 loop is CASLWGPTDTQYF. As DNA, the CDR3 is TGTGCCAGCCTCTGGGGGCCGACAGATACGCAGTATTTT.

The chain links TRBV18 to TRBJ1-5; maybe TRBD1 (5 bases). From germline, CDR1 is KGHSH and CDR2 LQKENI. V lost 3 bases and J 5 bases, leaving 17 bases between the germline ends. This CDR3 has 16 amino acids. The CDR3 DNA is TGTGCCAGCTCACCTCAAGTTGCGACAGTTTATCAGCCCCAGCATTTT. It codes for CASSPQVATVYQPQHF.

This sequence joins TRBV5-4 and TRBJ1-2; 8 bases match TRBD1. The CDR3 runs 13 residues. The germline V gene encodes CDR1 SGHNT and CDR2 YYREEE (reference sequence). Trimming cost V 4 bases and J 12 bases; bases outside gene matches: 11. CDR3 coding DNA: TGTGCCAGCAGCGCGGACGGCAGGGGGCAGAACACCTTC. Translated, it gives CASSADGRGQNTF.

The chain has TRBV6-1 and TRBJ2-3, with a tentative D call TRBD1 (6 bases). This CDR3 is built from 15 residues. The germline gives CDR1 MNHNS, CDR2 SASEGT. Trimming cost V 5 bases and J 2 bases, with 14 bases left between them. The CDR3 is CASSPNRVFTDTQYF. The CDR3 DNA reads TGTGCCAGCAGTCCGAACAGGGTCTTCACAGATACGCAGTATTTT.

This clone was observed a few times. The V call is TRBV19, the J call TRBJ2-2; D may be TRBD2 (6 bases). The V end lost 5 bases, the J end lost 7 bases, and 14 bases lay between the germline ends. This CDR3 contains 14 residues. CDR1 and CDR2 (germline): LNHDA, SQIVND (reference sequence). CDR3 region: CASSLSREVGELFF. The CDR3 coding sequence is TGTGCCAGTAGTCTATCAAGGGAGGTCGGGGAGCTGTTTTTT.

This clone was counted only a few times. CDR3 region: CASSIGQNLGNTIYF. The CDR3 bases are TGTGCCAGTAGTATAGGACAGAACCTCGGAAACACCATATATTTT. The chain uses TRBV19 and TRBJ1-3; D possibly corresponds to TRBD1 (5 bases). The germline CDR1 and CDR2 sequences are LNHDA and SQIVND (reference sequence). CDR3 length equals 15 residues. V was trimmed by 1 base and J by 4 bases, leaving 11 bases between them.

This rearrangement joins TRBV5-8 to TRBJ1-5; D gene unclear. There are 17 residues in the CDR3. Trimming shortened V by 2 bases and J by 3 bases, and 18 bases separated the two germline ends. Germline V CDR1 and CDR2: SGHTS, YDEGEE. The CDR3 DNA follows: TGTGCCAGCAGCTTAGATTTGGCAGATACTATCAATCAGCCCCAGCATTTT. Its protein product is CASSLDLADTINQPQHF.

The rearrangement joins TRBV5-1 to TRBJ1-1; D is uncertain. The germline V gene has CDR1 SGHRS and CDR2 YFSETQ. Trimming shortened V by 6 bases and J by 3 bases, and 12 bases separated the two germline ends. CDR3 length equals 13 residues. The CDR3 protein is CASTIGVDTEAFF. CDR3 sequence (DNA): TGCGCCAGCACCATCGGGGTTGACACTGAAGCTTTCTTT.

The chain joins TRBV9 to TRBJ1-1; D is perhaps TRBD1 (6 bases). The CDR3 runs 12 residues. V shed 1 base and J shed 8 bases, with 9 bases lying between them. Germline CDR1 SGDLS, CDR2 YYNGEE. CDR3 sequence reads: CASSVRTEEAFF. DNA for the CDR3: TGTGCCAGCAGCGTAAGGACAGAAGAAGCTTTCTTT.

The chain employs TRBV16 and TRBJ1-1, with D uncertain. Germline values: CDR1 KGHSY, CDR2 FQNENV. The V and J ends lost 0 bases and 1 base respectively, with 3 bases between them. There are 13 residues in the CDR3. CDR3: CASSQSWNTEAFF. The CDR3 nucleotides read TGTGCCAGCAGCCAATCCTGGAACACTGAAGCTTTCTTT.

V and J are TRBV23-1 and TRBJ2-1; 10 bases match TRBD2. TRBV23-1 is an ORF, with its function uncertain. Trimming cost V 0 bases and J 5 bases; bases outside gene matches: 7. The CDR3 length is 17 residues. CDR3 DNA: TGCGCCAGCAGTCAATCATGGAGCGGGAGGGCCCACAATGAGCAGTTCTTC. Residues: CASSQSWSGRAHNEQFF.

This clone came up once. The chain links TRBV28 to TRBJ2-5; perhaps TRBD2 as D (5 bases). The germline V gene has CDR1 MDHEN and CDR2 SYDVKM. This CDR3 comprises 12 residues. V dropped 7 bases and J dropped 5 bases, with 11 bases sitting between them. The CDR3 here is CASMRGSETQYF. Written as DNA, the CDR3 is TGTGCCAGCATGCGAGGGAGCGAGACCCAGTACTTC.

The table lists this clone with a count of one. Here the CDR3 reads CASSQRTSGIAKTQYF. The CDR3 DNA reads as TGTGCCAGCAGCCAAAGGACTAGCGGGATTGCGAAGACCCAGTACTTC. The chain carries TRBV11-2 and TRBJ2-5; 12 bases fit TRBD2. Looked up from germline, CDR1 is SGHAT and CDR2 is FQNNGV. V was clipped by 5 bases and J by 6 bases; unmatched bases: 10. CDR3 length equals 16 residues.

J is TRBJ1-4 and V is TRBV18; no reliable D call. V lost 2 bases, J lost 4 bases, and 11 bases lay in between. The germline V gene encodes CDR1 KGHSH and CDR2 LQKENI. The CDR3 runs to 15 residues. CDR3 bases: TGTGCCAGCTCACCAAGATTCCAGGTTAATGAAAAACTGTTTTTT. It codes for CASSPRFQVNEKLFF.

V gene TRBV5-4 combines with J gene TRBJ2-7; D possibly corresponds to TRBD1 (5 bases). Per germline, CDR1 SGHNT and CDR2 YYREEE (reference sequence). The V end was cut by 2 bases, the J end by 6 bases, with 12 bases between. This CDR3 has 13 residues. The CDR3 is CASSFGATIEQYF. The CDR3 DNA reads TGTGCCAGCAGCTTTGGGGCTACGATCGAGCAGTACTTC.

The chain couples TRBV5-1 to TRBJ2-7; 8 positions match TRBD1. The CDR3 is 18 residues long. The germline V gene encodes CDR1 SGHRS and CDR2 YFSETQ. After removal of 4 bases from V and 1 base from J, the junction contained 16 bases not matched to a gene. CDR3 sequence (DNA): TGCGCCAGCAGCCCCTGGACAGGGAAGGGGGTACGGTCCTACGAGCAGTACTTC. Translation gives CASSPWTGKGVRSYEQYF.

The chain carries TRBV19 and TRBJ2-6, with D maybe TRBD1 (6 bases). CDR3 length equals 14 residues. V was shortened by 6 bases and J by 2 bases, with 8 bases between the two germline ends. Germline V CDR1 and CDR2: LNHDA, SQIVND (reference sequence). The CDR3, as DNA: TGTGCCAGTAGACCAGGGGCTGGGGCCAACGTCCTGACTTTC. This gives the protein CASRPGAGANVLTF.